The 13 T cell receptor beta chains below all came from one sample that was sequenced in a study of blood T cell repertoires in COVID-19. Sequencing was performed with immunoSEQ multiplex PCR; in TCRdb, only in-frame clones are kept and a portion is missing. Among a few hundred thousand clones listed, 85% were seen once. Sequenced material: peripheral blood. The receptors were sampled from a woman between 18 and 29 years old with acute or convalescent COVID-19.

The chain recombines TRBV14 with TRBJ1-2, with 7 bases identical to TRBD1. The CDR3 spans 15 residues. Trimming removed 4 bases from V and 5 bases from J; junction bases left unmatched: 10. Germline CDR1 is SGHDN and CDR2 is FVKESK. The CDR3 nucleotides read TGTGCCAGCAGCCCCCCAGGGGGTAATCGGTATGGCTACACCTTC. As protein: CASSPPGGNRYGYTF.

The chain links TRBV7-2 to TRBJ2-5; tentatively, D is TRBD2 (5 bases). The V and J ends lost 1 base and 5 bases respectively, with 17 bases between them. Germline V CDR1 and CDR2: SGHTA, FQGNSA. CDR3 size: 16 residues. The chain's CDR3 is CASSLGRTTSEETQYF. The CDR3 bases are TGTGCCAGCAGCTTAGGGAGGACCACGTCGGAGGAGACCCAGTACTTC.

The V call is TRBV5-8, the J call TRBJ1-6, with D possibly TRBD1 on 6 matching bases. The V end was cut by 3 bases, the J end by 6 bases, with 16 bases between. From germline, CDR1 is SGHTS and CDR2 YDEGEE. The CDR3 has 16 amino acids. DNA for the CDR3: TGTGCCAGCAGCTCGAGGGCGAGGGGGGGTAATTCACCCCTCCACTTT. As protein: CASSSRARGGNSPLHF.

The chain joins TRBV6-5 to TRBJ1-2, with TRBD1 identical over 8 bases. The CDR3 runs to 16 residues. The V gene's germline CDR1 is MNHEY and CDR2 SVGAGI. Trimming took 0 bases from V and 6 from J; bases not matched to a gene: 9. The CDR3 DNA reads TGTGCCAGCAGTTACTCGATCCGTCAGGGGGCCCATGGCTACACCTTC. This translates into CASSYSIRQGAHGYTF.

The chain combines TRBV28 with TRBJ2-7; maybe TRBD2 (6 bases). This CDR3 is built from 17 residues. The V end lost 1 base, the J end lost 5 bases, and 21 bases lay between the germline ends. CDR1 and CDR2 from the germline V gene are MDHEN and SYDVKM. The CDR3 sequence is CASSLLEGGLSHNEQYF. The CDR3 bases are TGTGCCAGCAGTTTATTGGAGGGCGGACTAAGCCATAACGAGCAGTACTTC. The full variable domain, completed using reference TRBV28 and TRBJ2-7, is DVKVTQSSRYLVKRTGEKVFLECVQDMDHENMFWYRQDPGLGLRLIYFSYDVKMKEKGDIPEGYSVSREKKERFSLILESASTNQTSMYLCASSLLEGGLSHNEQYFGPGTRLTVT.

The rearrangement links TRBV6-1 to TRBJ1-5; D unresolved. Trimming left V 2 bases short and J 8 bases short, with 10 bases between. CDR1 and CDR2 from the germline V gene are MNHNS and SASEGT. This CDR3 contains 13 residues. CDR3 loop: CASSELGGEPQHF. CDR3 coding DNA: TGTGCCAGCAGTGAATTGGGAGGCGAGCCCCAGCATTTT.

At least ten counts were recorded for this clone. The rearrangement uses TRBV21-1 and TRBJ1-2; the table names TRBD1, a call not compared with the DNA. TRBV21-1 is an annotated pseudogene. The CDR3 has 14 amino acids. This CDR3 is CASSKCRTGDGYTF. The CDR3 DNA reads TGTGCCAGCAGCAAATGTAGGACAGGGGATGGCTACACCTTC.

The CDR3 bases are TGTGCCAGCAGCTTAGGACTAGCGGGAGGGCCAGGGGATACGCAGTATTTT. It codes for CASSLGLAGGPGDTQYF. The rearrangement uses TRBV7-8 and TRBJ2-3; TRBD2 matches at 14 bases. CDR1 SGHVS and CDR2 FQNEAQ come from the germline V gene. This CDR3 is 17 amino acids long. V dropped 1 base and J dropped 6; count of bases not matched to a gene: 6. The full variable domain, in which reference TRBV7-8 and TRBJ2-3 provide the parts outside the CDR3, is GAGVSQSPRYKVAKRGQDVALRCDPISGHVSLFWYQQALGQGPEFLTYFQNEAQLDKSGLPSDRFFAERPEGSVSTLKIQRTQQEDSAVYLCASSLGLAGGPGDTQYFGPGTRLTVL.

The V call is TRBV9, the J call TRBJ2-1, with D possibly being TRBD1 (5 bases). Germline values: CDR1 SGDLS, CDR2 YYNGEE. This CDR3 contains 19 residues. Trimming cost V 0 bases and J 0 bases, with 19 bases left between them. This CDR3 reads CASSVGGGSAGSSYNEQFF. CDR3 coding DNA: TGTGCCAGCAGCGTAGGGGGCGGAAGCGCCGGTAGCTCCTACAATGAGCAGTTCTTC.

V gene TRBV3-1 (or the pseudogene TRBV3-2) combines with J gene TRBJ2-1; possibly TRBD2 for D (6 bases). The CDR3 runs 15 residues. The germline V gene encodes CDR1 LGHDT and CDR2 YNNKEL (reference sequence). Trimming stripped 0 bases from V and 4 bases from J, with 10 bases between. As DNA, the CDR3 is TGTGCCAGCAGCCAAGAGGGGGAGGATTACAATGAGCAGTTCTTC. Protein: CASSQEGEDYNEQFF.

This chain links TRBV7-9 with TRBJ1-1, with 9 bases that match TRBD1. This CDR3 contains 14 residues. Germline assignment: CDR1 SEHNR and CDR2 FQNEAQ (reference sequence). V gave up 6 bases and J gave up 0 bases; unmatched junction bases: 2. The CDR3 loop reads CASRGQGVNTEAFF. As DNA, the CDR3 is TGTGCCAGCAGGGGACAGGGAGTGAACACTGAAGCTTTCTTT.

J is TRBJ2-7 and V is TRBV6-1; TRBD2 matches at 15 bases. The CDR3 spans 19 residues. Per the germline V gene, CDR1 is MNHNS and CDR2 is SASEGT. V lost 4 bases to trimming and J lost 1 base; unmatched junction nucleotides: 11. The CDR3 DNA reads as TGTGCCAGCAGTGGAGCAGGACTAGCGGGGGGGACGGGTTCCTACGAGCAGTACTTC. This encodes CASSGAGLAGGTGSYEQYF.

V and J are TRBV19 and TRBJ2-6, with D uncertain. Trimming removed 3 bases at V and 2 bases at J, with 8 bases between. The germline CDR1 and CDR2 sequences are LNHDA and SQIVND (reference sequence). The CDR3 sequence is 15 residues long. Written as DNA, the CDR3 is TGTGCCAGTAGTATGTTCAGTGCTGGGGCCAACGTCCTGACTTTC. Protein product: CASSMFSAGANVLTF.